A selection of T cell receptor beta chains follows, all from one sample in a study of CD4 T cells in relation to SARS-CoV-2 and coronaviruses. Their antigens remain unidentified. Using immunoSEQ multiplex PCR, the repertoire was profiled, and TCRdb retains in-frame clones only, with some absent. The sample includes more than 25,000 clones, roughly 73% of them seen just once. Sequenced sample: CD4+ T cells from PBMCs, cultured in vitro. Every receptor here comes from a human donor in good health. CDR3s include the opening cysteine and the closing phenylalanine or tryptophan. The D gene is left open where the match is weak. Clone size is shown for a subset of rows, as once, few, many or a class of expanded clone.

D	V	size	J	DNA	CDR3
.	TRBV21-1	.	TRBJ2-3	TGTGCCAGCAGCTTTTTATTGGCTAGCGGGGGTCCTAATCTCAGCACAGATACGCAGTATTTT	CASSFLLASGGPNLSTDTQYF
.	TRBV29-1	.	TRBJ1-2	TGCAGCGTGACAGCTAACTATGGCTACACCTTC	CSVTANYGYTF
TRBD1	TRBV5-4	.	TRBJ2-7	TGTGCCAGCAGCTTGGAACAGGGGACGATTTACTACGAGCAGTACTTC	CASSLEQGTIYYEQYF
.	TRBV19	.	TRBJ1-4	TGTGCCAGTAGTTCATCCGGGACGCCCGGGGGGACTAATGAAAAACTGTTTTTT	CASSSSGTPGGTNEKLFF
TRBD1	TRBV7-8	.	TRBJ1-2	TGTGCCAGCAGCAGATATCGGACAGGAAGGGTCTATGGCTACACCTTC	CASSRYRTGRVYGYTF
TRBD1	TRBV2	.	TRBJ1-5	TGTGCCAGCAGAGAACAGGGGGCAGGTAATCAGCCCCAGCATTTT	CASREQGAGNQPQHF
.	TRBV18	.	TRBJ2-3	TGTGCCAGCTCCCCTTCGACAACTAGCACAGATACGCAGTATTTT	CASSPSTTSTDTQYF
.	TRBV2	.	TRBJ1-5	TGTGCCAGCAGTGGGGGGGTGGATCAGCCCCAGCATTTT	CASSGGVDQPQHF
TRBD2	TRBV30	.	TRBJ2-4	TGTGCCTGGAGCGTGCCCTTTTCTAGCGGGAGTAAAAACATTCAGTACTTC	CAWSVPFSSGSKNIQYF
TRBD2	TRBV27	.	TRBJ2-1	TGTGCCAGCAGTTTGTTTGACGGGAGGGCCGGGTTGTTCTTC	CASSLFDGRAGLFF
.	TRBV3-1/TRBV3-2	.	TRBJ1-6	TGTGCCAGCAGCCAAGATAGGCGCAGGGGAACCTATAATTCACCCCTCCACTTT	CASSQDRRRGTYNSPLHF
.	TRBV6-5	.	TRBJ1-2	TGTGCCAGCAGTCCGGAGAGGGGGTGGTATGGCTACACCTTC	CASSPERGWYGYTF
.	TRBV27	.	TRBJ1-4	TGTGCCAGCAGTTTCGCGATGGGCACAACTAATGAAAAACTGTTTTTT	CASSFAMGTTNEKLFF
.	TRBV6-2/TRBV6-3	.	TRBJ1-1	TGTGCCAGCAGCTATACACTGACAGCTAAGGCTGAAGCTTTCTTT	CASSYTLTAKAEAFF
.	TRBV9	.	TRBJ2-7	TGTGCCAGCAGCGTAGGGGGAACTAGCCCCTACGAGCAGTACTTC	CASSVGGTSPYEQYF
.	TRBV7-9	.	TRBJ2-7	TGTGCCAGCAGCCCCGGACCGGCCTCCTACGAGCAGTACTTC	CASSPGPASYEQYF
.	TRBV30	.	TRBJ2-1	TGTGCCTGGAGTAAAGGAGGAACAGGGTACAATGAGCAGTTCTTC	CAWSKGGTGYNEQFF
.	TRBV9	few	TRBJ2-6	TGTGCCAGCAGCGTAGGATTGGGGCTTGGGGCCAACGTCCTGACTTTC	CASSVGLGLGANVLTF
TRBD1	TRBV6-1	.	TRBJ2-1	TGTGCCAGCAGTGAAGCGGGCGGACAGGGGTCCAATGAGCAGTTCTTC	CASSEAGGQGSNEQFF
.	TRBV5-8	.	TRBJ1-1	TGTGCCAGCAGCTTGGGGGGGGGATTTGAAGCTTTCTTT	CASSLGGGFEAFF
.	TRBV30	.	TRBJ1-2	TGTGCCTGGAGTGTACTGGTAGGGCGAACCGGCTACACCTTC	CAWSVLVGRTGYTF
.	TRBV7-2	.	TRBJ2-5	TGTGCCAGCAGCCCACCCCCGGGCCAAGAGACCCAGTACTTC	CASSPPPGQETQYF
.	TRBV9	.	TRBJ1-2	TGTGCCAGCAGCCAGGGTTCTTTCTATGGCTACACCTTC	CASSQGSFYGYTF
.	TRBV7-3	.	TRBJ2-3	TGTGCCAGCAGCTCAGGGGGGCCCGGGCTAGCTCCGAGCACAGATACGCAGTATTTT	CASSSGGPGLAPSTDTQYF
.	TRBV28	.	TRBJ1-1	TGTGCCAGCAGCTCTCCCTGGGTGGCCACTGAAGCTTTCTTT	CASSSPWVATEAFF
.	TRBV14	few	TRBJ1-2	TGTGCCAGCAGCCAAATGTCCTATGGCTACACCTTC	CASSQMSYGYTF
.	TRBV3-1/TRBV3-2	.	TRBJ1-2	TGTGCCAGCAGCCAAGGGGCAAACTTAAGACTTTATGGCTACACCTTC	CASSQGANLRLYGYTF
.	TRBV11-2	.	TRBJ2-1	TGTGCCAGCAGCTTAGGGACTTATAGCTCCTACAATGAGCAGTTCTTC	CASSLGTYSSYNEQFF
TRBD2	TRBV19	.	TRBJ2-3	TGTGCCAGTAGTTCACTAGCGGGGGACCTCTTGGTCGCGCAGTATTTT	CASSSLAGDLLVAQYF
.	TRBV30	.	TRBJ2-7	TGTGCCTGGAGGGGACCCTATTACGAGCAGTACTTC	CAWRGPYYEQYF
TRBD2	TRBV7-9	.	TRBJ2-1	TGTGCCAGCAGCTTGGGCGTAGGGACTAGCGGGGGGGCGGGCAATGAGCAGTTCTTC	CASSLGVGTSGGAGNEQFF
.	TRBV4-2	.	TRBJ2-3	TGTGCCAGCAGCCAAGCGTTGAGGACAGATACGCAGTATTTT	CASSQALRTDTQYF
.	TRBV12-5	.	TRBJ1-6	TGTGCTAGTGGTTTGTTGGTTGGCCATTCACCCCTCCACTTT	CASGLLVGHSPLHF
.	TRBV13	.	TRBJ2-3	TGTGCCAGCAGCTTAGGACGGGACCCGCTCACAGATACGCAGTATTTT	CASSLGRDPLTDTQYF
.	TRBV7-8	once	TRBJ2-7	TGTGCCAGCAGCCACTCCTACGAGCAGTACTTC	CASSHSYEQYF
TRBD1	TRBV29-1	.	TRBJ2-3	TGCAGCGTGGGACAGGGCACAGATACGCAGTATTTT	CSVGQGTDTQYF
TRBD1	TRBV10-3	.	TRBJ2-7	TGTGCCATCAGTGAGGGACAGGGGGCGGTCGAGCAGTACTTC	CAISEGQGAVEQYF
.	TRBV19	.	TRBJ2-5	TGTGCCAGTAGTATAGGTCAGACTCCCGGAGAGACCCAGTACTTC	CASSIGQTPGETQYF
.	TRBV4-3	.	TRBJ2-7	TGCGCCAGCAGCCAAGGGGGTCGCGGGGAGCAGTACTTC	CASSQGGRGEQYF
.	TRBV28	.	TRBJ1-1	TGTGCCAGCAGTTTATATCTTGAAGCTTTCTTT	CASSLYLEAFF